One sample yielded the 13 T cell receptor beta chains listed below, sequenced in a study of T cell repertoires in cytomegalovirus infection. TCRdb fed the reads into MiXCR, producing one record per CDR3 protein. In the table there are hundreds of thousands of distinct CDR3 sequences, roughly 30% of which are singletons. Their antigen targets remain unknown. The input for sequencing was cultured CD8+ T cells from PBMCs, taken from culture after CMV antigen stimulation. The source of these receptors is a human donor in good health (CMV status not recorded). Some clones in this sample may be carry-over from other donors' samples.

V and J are TRBV6-2 or TRBV6-3 and TRBJ2-7; no definite D call. The germline V gene encodes CDR1 MNHEY and CDR2 SVGEGT. The ends were cut back, 2 bases at V and 0 bases at J, with 8 bases in the middle. The CDR3 consists of 14 residues. The CDR3, as DNA: TGTGCCAGCAGTTACCCTGGGGTCTCCTACGAGCAGTACGTC. Protein product: CASSYPGVSYEQYV.

In its sample, this clonotype was seen a few times. This chain connects TRBV12-3 or TRBV12-4 to TRBJ2-3; TRBD2 matches at 12 bases. The CDR3 has 16 residues. V lost 6 bases to trimming and J lost 0 bases; unmatched junction nucleotides: 4. In DNA, the CDR3 is TGTGCCAGCAGCTGGACTAGCGGGGAGAGCACAGATACGCAGTATTTT. Translation: CASSWTSGESTDTQYF.

This clonotype has only one observation. The J gene is TRBJ2-7, the V gene TRBV10-3; D remains ambiguous. This CDR3 is built from 13 residues. Germline CDR1 reads ENHRY; CDR2 reads SYGVKD. The V gene lost 3 bases and the J gene lost 5 bases, with 11 bases spanning the gap. The CDR3 DNA sequence: TGTGCCATCAGTGAAAGTGGGTCAAACGAGCAGTACGTC. Its translation is CAISESGSNEQYV.

The V call is TRBV19, the J call TRBJ2-6; unclear D gene. The CDR3 has 15 residues. V was clipped by 6 bases and J by 0 bases, with 9 bases between them. The germline CDR1 and CDR2 sequences are LNHDA and SQIVND (reference sequence). This CDR3 reads CASSRPFSGANVLTF. For the CDR3, the DNA is TGTGCCAGTAGCAGACCGTTCTCTGGGGCCAACGTCCTGACTTTC.

This clonotype occurred a few times. This chain uses TRBV10-3 with TRBJ2-1, with D uncertain. V dropped 3 bases and J dropped 8 bases, with 14 bases sitting between them. The CDR3 loop spans 14 amino acids. Germline CDR1 and CDR2: ENHRY and SYGVKD. The CDR3 DNA reads TGTGCCATCAGTGACTCCGGGTATATCGATGAGCAGTTCTTC. It codes for CAISDSGYIDEQFF.

This clonotype was detected a few times. The gene calls are TRBV4-1 and TRBJ1-1; a weak D match, TRBD1 (5 bases). Trimming shortened V by 4 bases and J by 6 bases, and 18 bases separated the two germline ends. The CDR3 runs to 15 residues. Per germline, CDR1 MGHRA and CDR2 YSYEKL. Here the CDR3 DNA reads TGCGCCAGCAGCCTTTATTCCTGGGGCAACGCTGAAGCTTTCTTT. Its protein product is CASSLYSWGNAEAFF.

This chain joins TRBV10-1 and TRBJ2-1, with 13 positions matching TRBD2. The CDR3 is made up of 16 amino acids. Germline lookup yields CDR1 WNHNN and CDR2 SYGVQD (reference sequence). The ends lost 5 bases at V and 10 bases at J; junction bases unmatched: 11. CDR3 region: CASSSLGLAGENEQFF. As DNA, the CDR3 is TGCGCCAGCAGTTCCCTCGGACTAGCGGGGGAAAACGAGCAGTTCTTC.

CDR3 coding DNA: TGTGCCACAATCTCTAGTGCCGGGGAGCTGTTTTTT. Amino acids: CATISSAGELFF. V usage is TRBV24-1 and J usage is TRBJ2-2; D remains ambiguous. Trimming stripped 10 bases from V and 6 bases from J, with 11 bases between. The CDR3 spans 12 residues. The germline V gene has CDR1 KGHDR and CDR2 SFDVKD.

This clonotype was counted between two and nine times. The chain recombines TRBV14 with TRBJ2-3, with 7 bases matching TRBD1. The V segment lost 5 bases and the J segment 3 bases; nucleotides outside the gene matches: 8. From germline, CDR1 is SGHDN and CDR2 FVKESK. This CDR3 spans 15 amino acids. CDR3 DNA: TGTGCCAGCAGCAGGGCTTCGGACAGGACAGATACGCAGTATTTT. Its protein is CASSRASDRTDTQYF.

The V gene is TRBV6-2 or TRBV6-3, the J gene TRBJ1-3; TRBD1 matches 9 bases. The CDR3 is 18 amino acids. Germline V gene data show CDR1 as MNHEY and CDR2 as SVGEGT. V dropped 2 bases and J dropped 4; count of bases not matched to a gene: 12. CDR3 coding DNA: TGTGCCAGCAGTTACCATCCCATTCGGACAGGGGTCGGAAACACCATATATTTT. This encodes CASSYHPIRTGVGNTIYF.

Here the CDR3 reads CASSQERLDQPQHF. In DNA, the CDR3 is TGCGCCAGCAGCCAAGAACGTCTCGATCAGCCCCAGCATTTT. This chain uses TRBV4-1 with TRBJ1-5; D gene uncertain. The CDR3 sequence is 14 residues long. V lost 0 bases and J lost 5, with 8 bases in between. Germline V gene lookup returns CDR1 MGHRA and CDR2 YSYEKL.

Concerning this clonotype: A junction end diverges from the germline sequence, so it may reflect a read error. The rearrangement joins TRBV5-4 to TRBJ2-3; 10 bases fit TRBD1. The CDR3 totals 14 residues. Germline V gene data show CDR1 as SGHNT and CDR2 as YYREEE (reference sequence). CDR3 DNA sequence: TGTGCCAGCAGCCCGACAGGGGGCCCAGAAACGCAGTATTTT. Residues: CASSPTGGPETQYF.

This clonotype was detected only once. The J gene is TRBJ2-1, the V gene TRBV4-1, with 7 bases lining up with TRBD2. V was clipped by 1 base and J by 9 bases; unmatched bases: 3. The CDR3 is 13 residues long. Looked up from germline, CDR1 is MGHRA and CDR2 is YSYEKL. The CDR3: CASSQVGGGEQFF. The CDR3 nucleotides are TGCGCCAGCAGCCAAGTGGGGGGGGGTGAGCAGTTCTTC.